Each of the 20 T cell receptor beta chains below was sequenced from the same sample in a study of monozygotic twins with inflammatory bowel disease. TCRdb reprocessed the 5' RACE reads; each CDR3 protein has one entry and no DNA is given. The sample is made up of approximately 330,000 distinct CDR3 sequences, and the top ten hold under 2.5% of it. Sequencing was performed on blood. The receptors stem from a human donor with ulcerative colitis or Crohn's disease, or a healthy co-twin of an affected twin (not recorded which).

This chain links TRBV25-1 with TRBJ2-7; with no DNA, the TCRdb D assignment of TRBD2 cannot be verified. Germline CDR1 is MGHDK and CDR2 is SYGVNS. This CDR3 comprises 16 residues. CDR3 amino acids: CASSDSTSGRPYEQYF.

CDR3 amino acids: CASSPTGADTQYF. J is TRBJ2-3 and V is TRBV5-6; TCRdb designates TRBD1, a call that cannot be tested without DNA. Germline values: CDR1 SGHDT, CDR2 YYEEEE. The CDR3 contains 13 residues.

The rearrangement links TRBV20-1 to TRBJ2-7. The germline V gene encodes CDR1 DFQATT and CDR2 SNEGSKA (reference sequence). CDR3 length: 11 residues. CDR3 region: CSARENLEQYF.

The V gene is TRBV3-1, the J gene TRBJ1-1. The CDR3 consists of 14 residues. Germline V gene sequence: CDR1 LGHDT, CDR2 YNNKEL (reference sequence). Here the CDR3 reads CASSQEYKNTEAFF.

The chain is built from TRBV11-3 and TRBJ2-7; TCRdb selects TRBD1, and the lack of DNA leaves this call unchecked. Germline CDR1 is SGHNT and CDR2 is YENEEA. This CDR3 spans 14 amino acids. This CDR3 reads CASSLPGKAYEQYF.

V usage is TRBV5-1 and J usage is TRBJ2-1. CDR1 is SGHRS and CDR2 is YFSETQ in the germline V gene. The length of the CDR3 is 17 residues. CDR3 sequence reads: CASSFSLTRSSYNEQFF.

The V and J genes are TRBV7-2 and TRBJ2-3; the D gene TCRdb calls, TRBD2, cannot be checked with no DNA. This CDR3 region has 17 residues. Germline V gives CDR1 SGHTA, CDR2 FQGNSA. This CDR3 is CASSLVRGGALTDTQYF. Drawing the rest from reference TRBV7-2 and TRBJ2-3, the complete variable domain is GAGVSQSPSNKVTEKGKDVELRCDPISGHTALYWYRQSLGQGLEFLIYFQGNSAPDKSGLPSDRFSAERTGGSVSTLTIQRTQQEDSAVYLCASSLVRGGALTDTQYFGPGTRLTVL.

The chain couples TRBV11-1 to TRBJ2-6. The CDR3 is made up of 18 amino acids. Looked up from germline, CDR1 is SGHAT and CDR2 is FQDESV (reference sequence). The CDR3 is CASSLGSWMASGANVLTF.

This chain joins TRBV6-5 and TRBJ2-2; absent DNA, TCRdb's TRBD2 call cannot be checked. This CDR3 has 16 amino acids. Germline CDR1 is MNHEY and CDR2 is SVGAGI. The CDR3 sequence is CASSYDYRVTGAELFF.

The chain carries TRBV12-3 or TRBV12-4 and TRBJ2-1; TCRdb outputs TRBD1, but without DNA this stays unchecked. CDR3 length: 14 amino acids. The CDR3 reads CASSSSGGWDEQFF.

The J gene is TRBJ1-5, the V gene TRBV20-1. The CDR3 spans 15 residues. The germline V gene encodes CDR1 DFQATT and CDR2 SNEGSKA (reference sequence). The CDR3 reads CSATEVTLRNQPQHF.

V and J are TRBV28 and TRBJ2-4; TCRdb outputs TRBD1, but without DNA this stays unchecked. Germline lookup yields CDR1 MDHEN and CDR2 SYDVKM. The CDR3 spans 17 residues. CDR3 region: CASSIRQGGLAKNIQYF.

The chain has TRBV11-2 and TRBJ2-5. This CDR3 is 15 amino acids long. Germline CDR1 reads SGHAT; CDR2 reads FQNNGV. CDR3 protein: CASSLVRGFQETQYF.

The V and J genes are TRBV20-1 and TRBJ2-7. The V gene's germline CDR1 is DFQATT and CDR2 SNEGSKA (reference sequence). This CDR3 spans 11 amino acids. The CDR3 loop reads CSTHRSYEQYF.

The chain is built from TRBV7-9 and TRBJ2-4. Germline loops: CDR1 SEHNR, CDR2 FQNEAQ (reference sequence). The CDR3 consists of 14 residues. CDR3 loop: CAVRLGHEANIQYF.

The chain employs TRBV10-3 and TRBJ2-3; TCRdb's D gene call, TRBD1, goes unchecked for lack of DNA. Germline V lookup: CDR1 ENHRY, CDR2 SYGVKD. The CDR3 loop spans 16 amino acids. CDR3 loop: CAISSPGTKGTDTQYF.

The chain has TRBV27 and TRBJ1-5. Germline values: CDR1 MNHEY, CDR2 SMNVEV (reference sequence). The CDR3 has 14 amino acids. CDR3: CASSFGDSNQPQHF.

The chain has TRBV18 and TRBJ1-1. CDR3 size: 13 residues. In germline, CDR1 is KGHSH, CDR2 LQKENI. The CDR3 protein is CASSGQKNTEAFF.

The genes are TRBV5-1 and TRBJ2-7; TCRdb returns TRBD2, unconfirmable since there is no DNA. The CDR3 contains 16 residues. In germline, CDR1 is SGHRS, CDR2 YFSETQ. CDR3 amino acids: CASSSDGTSGDYEQYF.

The chain has TRBV27 and TRBJ1-1; TCRdb lists TRBD1, though no DNA is available to test this call. This CDR3 is built from 16 residues. Germline CDR1 and CDR2: MNHEY and SMNVEV (reference sequence). The CDR3 is CASSLSLGQLFWGAFF.